This T cell receptor (beta chain) was profiled in a study of response to subunit inactivated influenza vaccine. This CDR3 contains 14 residues. After removal of 3 bases from V and 6 bases from J, the junction contained 2 bases not matched to a gene. Germline CDR1 SGHVS, CDR2 FQNEAQ. Findings and caveats of the study: The authors offered the suggestion that each seasonal influenza vaccination recruits few new T cells.

This clonotype was seen a few times. Its specificity is not known. TCRdb independently ran MiXCR on the RT-PCR reads; one entry per CDR3 protein. Altogether roughly 500,000 distinct CDR3 sequences are present, about 17% being singletons, with the ten largest covering roughly 3%. The rearrangement joins TRBV7-8 to TRBJ2-1; 10 bases are shared with TRBD2. This specimen consisted of CD4+ T cells sorted from PBMCs, obtained roughly 24 months after vaccination. The receptor's source is a man aged 50-75 years who received an inactivated influenza vaccine. The CDR3 here is CASSFSGGPNEQFF. In nucleotides, the CDR3 is TGTGCCAGCAGCTTTAGCGGGGGGCCCAATGAGCAGTTCTTC.